This T cell receptor beta chain appears in the sequencing data of a study of cytomegalovirus exposure and HLA in healthy donors. This clone was counted a few times. The CDR3 spans 13 residues. CDR1 is KGHSH and CDR2 is LQKENI in the germline V gene. The V end lost 2 bases, the J end lost 2 bases, and 6 bases lay between the germline ends. Primers included in the PCR were 60 Vbeta and 13 Jbeta primers. Here immunoSEQ multiplex PCR was the method, and the copy in TCRdb shows in-frame clones only, minus some. The data contain 95,000 to 100,000 clones, under 85% of them singletons. The receptor was isolated from a man aged 40-50 years in good health and CMV-seronegative. Material: PBMCs. The V and J genes are TRBV18 and TRBJ2-5; no clear D. As DNA, the CDR3 is TGTGCCAGCTCACCAGACACTCAAGAGACCCAGTACTTC. Protein sequence: CASSPDTQETQYF.